This is a list of T cell receptor beta chains from one sample in a study of blood T cell repertoires in COVID-19. Repertoires were generated with immunoSEQ multiplex PCR, while TCRdb's copy carries only in-frame clones and drops some. The sample includes about 250,000 clones, 84% of them seen just once. Sequenced input: peripheral blood. The origin of the receptors is a person aged 70 to 85 with COVID-19, enrolled during active disease. CDR3s include the opening cysteine and the closing phenylalanine or tryptophan. The D gene is left open where the match is weak. Only some rows state a clone size, as once, few, many or a class for expanded clones.

j_call clone_size v_call d_call cdr3_aa cdr3_nt
TRBJ2-1 - TRBV28 TRBD2 CASITAGGKYNEQFF TGTGCCAGCATCACAGCGGGGGGGAAATACAATGAGCAGTTCTTC
TRBJ2-1 - TRBV18 TRBD2 CASSRLKGLAPNEQFF TGTGCCAGCTCACGGCTTAAGGGACTAGCCCCCAATGAGCAGTTCTTC
TRBJ2-1 once TRBV13 - CASSHRESSYNEQFF TGTGCCAGCAGCCATCGGGAGAGCTCCTACAATGAGCAGTTCTTC
TRBJ2-5 - TRBV30 TRBD2 CAWSAGGGRHTMNQYF TGTGCCTGGAGTGCCGGCGGGGGGCGTCACACGATGAACCAGTACTTC
TRBJ1-5 - TRBV6-5 TRBD1 CASTKLDRDYQPQHF TGTGCCAGCACAAAGCTAGACAGGGATTATCAGCCCCAGCATTTT
TRBJ1-6 - TRBV19 - CASSRQASNSPLHF TGTGCCAGTAGCAGACAGGCCTCGAATTCACCCCTCCACTTT
TRBJ2-5 - TRBV7-3 - CASSLTGQKETQYF TGTGCCAGCAGCTTAACGGGACAAAAAGAGACCCAGTACTTC
TRBJ2-2 - TRBV4-1 - CASSQRDSPAGELFF TGCGCCAGCAGCCAACGGGACTCCCCTGCCGGGGAGCTGTTTTTT
TRBJ2-2 - TRBV5-1 TRBD1 CASSLQQGVAGELFF TGCGCCAGCAGCTTACAACAGGGGGTTGCCGGGGAGCTGTTTTTT
TRBJ1-6 - TRBV14 TRBD1 CASSQGRTTGFDNSPLHF TGTGCCAGCAGCCAGGGAAGGACGACAGGGTTTGATAATTCACCCCTCCACTTT
TRBJ1-2 once TRBV28 TRBD1 CASSYSPTGGPSGYTF TGTGCCAGCAGTTATAGCCCCACAGGGGGCCCTTCGGGCTACACCTTC
TRBJ2-2 - TRBV7-9 TRBD2 CASSLRTGTSEGELFF TGTGCCAGCAGCCTGAGAACCGGGACTAGTGAGGGGGAGCTGTTTTTT
TRBJ2-1 - TRBV15 - CATSRTVYEQFF TGTGCCACCAGCCGCACGGTCTATGAGCAGTTCTTC
TRBJ1-2 few TRBV4-3 - CASSQEATVTNYGYTF TGCGCCAGCAGCCAAGAAGCGACAGTTACCAACTATGGCTACACCTTC
TRBJ2-5 - TRBV7-9 - CASSLVQGYDF TGTGCCAGCAGCTTAGTTCAGGGCTATGACTTC
TRBJ2-5 - TRBV19 TRBD2 CASSTLAGDIQETQYF TGTGCCAGTAGTACACTAGCGGGGGACATCCAAGAGACCCAGTACTTC
TRBJ1-4 - TRBV7-9 - CASSYREGEKLFF TGTGCCAGCAGCTACCGGGAAGGAGAAAAACTGTTTTTT
TRBJ2-1 - TRBV28 - CASSLLVRGEQFF TGTGCCAGCAGTTTATTGGTGCGTGGTGAGCAGTTCTTC
TRBJ1-2 - TRBV14 - CASSQDLGPNYGYTF TGTGCCAGCAGCCAAGATCTGGGGCCCAACTATGGCTACACCTTC